These 26 T cell receptor beta chains were sequenced from one sample in a study of shared clonotypes between healthy human individuals. CD45RO-negative, CCR7-positively selected cells formed the naive CD8 fraction, excluding terminally differentiated effector memory CD45RA+ cells. Measured with immunoSEQ multiplex PCR; TCRdb has only the in-frame clones, and not every one. Here the sample spans about 700,000 clones, 92% being singletons. The sample comprised naive CD8+ T cells sorted from blood. Source of these receptors: a man aged 25 to 40 in good health.

Written as DNA, the CDR3 is TGTGCCAGCAGCCCGAACCCCATGTCAACGAACAATGAGCAGTTCTTC. Its translation: CASSPNPMSTNNEQFF. The chain carries TRBV7-6 and TRBJ2-1; D remains ambiguous. Germline lookup yields CDR1 SGHVS and CDR2 FNYEAQ. This CDR3 contains 16 residues. V was cut by 5 bases and J by 5 bases, with 19 bases left in between.

V is TRBV2 and J is TRBJ2-7; D is undetermined. This CDR3 comprises 15 residues. With 3 bases removed from V and 0 bases from J, the gap between germline ends came to 12 bases. Germline assignment: CDR1 SNHLY and CDR2 FYNNEI. The CDR3 DNA is TGTGCCAGCAGTGACCCTCGCAGTGCCTCCTACGAGCAGTACTTC. Its protein is CASSDPRSASYEQYF.

For the CDR3, the DNA is TGTGCCAGCAACCCTGGTTGGGGGAACACTGAAGCTTTCTTT. Amino acid sequence: CASNPGWGNTEAFF. This chain joins TRBV9 and TRBJ1-1; D remains ambiguous. V dropped 6 bases and J dropped 1 base, with 13 bases sitting between them. This CDR3 has 14 amino acids. Germline V gives CDR1 SGDLS, CDR2 YYNGEE.

The chain has TRBV11-2 and TRBJ2-1; D possibly corresponds to TRBD2 (5 bases). There are 17 residues in the CDR3. The V and J ends lost 4 bases and 4 bases respectively, with 20 bases between them. CDR1 is SGHAT and CDR2 is FQNNGV in the germline V gene. CDR3 amino acids: CASSSWRVHTGYNEQFF. The CDR3 coding sequence is TGTGCCAGCAGCTCTTGGCGGGTACACACGGGATACAATGAGCAGTTCTTC.

The chain recombines TRBV10-2 with TRBJ2-2, with D maybe TRBD1 (6 bases). The CDR3 consists of 14 residues. The germline CDR1 and CDR2 sequences are WSHSY and SAAADI. The V and J ends lost 3 bases and 4 bases respectively, with 9 bases between them. The CDR3 protein is CASSETGSTGELFF. The CDR3 nucleotides are TGCGCCAGCAGTGAAACAGGGTCCACCGGGGAGCTGTTTTTT.

The chain links TRBV2 to TRBJ2-7, with TRBD1 matching 7 bases. The ends lost 0 bases at V and 0 bases at J; junction bases unmatched: 2. There are 15 residues in the CDR3. Germline V gene data show CDR1 as SNHLY and CDR2 as FYNNEI. In DNA form, the CDR3 reads TGTGCCAGCAGTGAAGCGGGGACAGTCTCCTACGAGCAGTACTTC. It translates to CASSEAGTVSYEQYF.

This clone was seen a single time. The chain employs TRBV5-5 and TRBJ2-4, with D hard to call. Germline V gene lookup returns CDR1 SGHKS and CDR2 YYEKEE (reference sequence). Trimming cost V 0 bases and J 6 bases, with 13 bases left between them. The CDR3 sequence is 15 residues long. CDR3 nucleotide sequence: TGTGCCAGCAGCTTGGAGGCCATCTCAGGAAACATTCAGTACTTC. Its translation: CASSLEAISGNIQYF.

For this clone: The identical CDR3 is also encoded by other nucleotide sequences in the sample. This chain joins TRBV18 and TRBJ1-1, with D unresolved. Trimming cost V 0 bases and J 1 base, with 3 bases left between them. The germline gives CDR1 KGHSH, CDR2 LQKENI. The CDR3 length is 13 residues. This chain's CDR3 is CASSPPGNTEAFF. CDR3 coding DNA: TGTGCCAGCTCACCACCGGGGAACACTGAAGCTTTCTTT.

The chain has TRBV21-1 and TRBJ1-5. TRBV21-1 is flagged as a pseudogene. This CDR3 is built from 18 residues. CDR3 amino acids: CASSRRGVHLPGDQPQHF. The CDR3 nucleotides read TGTGCCAGCAGCCGAAGGGGGGTCCATCTCCCCGGGGATCAGCCCCAGCATTTT.

As regards this clone: This CDR3 is also generated by other DNA sequences in the sample. The rearrangement joins TRBV27 to TRBJ2-2; the match to TRBD1 covers 7 bases. CDR3 length: 14 residues. The V segment lost 4 bases and the J segment 4 bases; nucleotides outside the gene matches: 3. Per germline, CDR1 MNHEY and CDR2 SMNVEV (reference sequence). The CDR3 bases are TGTGCCAGCAGTTGGGCAGGGGGCACCGGGGAGCTGTTTTTT. This codes for CASSWAGGTGELFF.

The chain links TRBV25-1 to TRBJ2-7; D not certain. The V gene lost 2 bases and the J gene lost 5 bases, with 10 bases spanning the gap. Per the germline V gene, CDR1 is MGHDK and CDR2 is SYGVNS. The CDR3 loop spans 13 amino acids. The CDR3 DNA sequence: TGTGCCAGCAGTGAAAACCACCACGACGAGCAGTACTTC. Translating gives CASSENHHDEQYF.

The rearrangement joins TRBV11-2 to TRBJ2-7; the D gene could be TRBD1 or TRBD2 (5 bases each). The CDR3 is made up of 13 amino acids. Germline V gene data show CDR1 as SGHAT and CDR2 as FQNNGV. The V and J ends lost 10 bases and 3 bases respectively, with 16 bases between them. As DNA, the CDR3 is TGTGCCACCACATGGGGGAAAGGCTACGAGCAGTACTTC. Protein: CATTWGKGYEQYF.

The chain is built from TRBV4-3 and TRBJ2-7; maybe TRBD2 (5 bases). This CDR3 spans 13 amino acids. The germline V gene encodes CDR1 LGHNA and CDR2 YSLEER. Deletions cut 4 bases from V and 5 bases from J, with 12 bases between. The DNA of the CDR3 is TGCGCCAGCAGCCCAACCACGGAGGACGAGCAGTACTTC. As protein: CASSPTTEDEQYF.

The chain couples TRBV7-9 to TRBJ2-5; D is perhaps TRBD2 (6 bases). Trimming took off 5 bases at V and 1 base at J, with 14 bases between the two ends. There are 15 residues in the CDR3. The germline CDR1 and CDR2 sequences are SEHNR and FQNEAQ (reference sequence). DNA of the CDR3: TGTGCCAGCAGCCCGCGGAGGGGTCCCCAAGAGACCCAGTACTTC. Its protein product is CASSPRRGPQETQYF.

The chain recombines TRBV4-1 with TRBJ2-2, with D perhaps being TRBD1 or TRBD2 (7 bases each). The CDR3 spans 17 residues. Between the trimmed V and J ends, which lost 0 bases and 1 base, there was a span of 12 bases. Per germline, CDR1 MGHRA and CDR2 YSYEKL. CDR3 nucleotide sequence: TGCGCCAGCAGCCAAGAGACAGGGACTATGAACACCGGGGAGCTGTTTTTT. Encoded protein: CASSQETGTMNTGELFF.

The chain employs TRBV7-9 and TRBJ2-5, with TRBD2 matching over 7 bases. Trimming removed 5 bases from V and 4 bases from J; junction bases left unmatched: 7. Per the germline V gene, CDR1 is SEHNR and CDR2 is FQNEAQ (reference sequence). CDR3 size: 14 residues. CDR3 nucleotide sequence: TGTGCCAGCAGCGACCGGGACTACCCAGAGACCCAGTACTTC. The encoded protein is CASSDRDYPETQYF. Using reference TRBV7-9 and TRBJ2-5 for the parts outside the CDR3, the full variable domain is DTGVSQNPRHKITKRGQNVTFRCDPISEHNRLYWYRQTLGQGPEFLTYFQNEAQLEKSRLLSDRFSAERPKGSFSTLEIQRTEQGDSAMYLCASSDRDYPETQYFGPGTRLLVL.

V and J are TRBV4-3 and TRBJ1-4; 8 bases line up with TRBD1. V shed 0 bases and J 4 bases; nucleotides not matched to a gene: 1. The germline CDR1 and CDR2 sequences are LGHNA and YSLEER. The CDR3 runs 15 residues. CDR3 coding DNA: TGCGCCAGCAGCCAAGAACAGGGGGATAATGAAAAACTGTTTTTT. Translating gives CASSQEQGDNEKLFF.

The chain combines TRBV7-8 with TRBJ2-2, with 8 bases fitting TRBD1. CDR3 length: 19 amino acids. Per germline, CDR1 SGHVS and CDR2 FQNEAQ. The V and J ends lost 0 bases and 1 base, in that order; junction bases with no gene match: 10. CDR3 DNA: TGTGCCAGCAGCTTAGCGAAATATGGACAGGGAGAGAACACCGGGGAGCTGTTTTTT. This codes for CASSLAKYGQGENTGELFF.

The chain couples TRBV28 to TRBJ1-3; D gene unclear. CDR3 length: 16 residues. In germline, CDR1 is MDHEN, CDR2 SYDVKM. Trimming cost V 5 bases and J 1 base, with 15 bases left between them. The CDR3 nucleotides are TGTGCCAGCAGTCCCCAATCTATTGGGTCTGGAAACACCATATATTTT. Protein: CASSPQSIGSGNTIYF.

This clone appeared once. CDR3: CASSLGLRTNIQYF. For the CDR3, the DNA is TGTGCCAGCAGCTTAGGCCTCAGGACAAACATTCAGTACTTC. The gene calls are TRBV13 and TRBJ2-4, with D unresolved. V was pared by 0 bases and J by 6 bases, with 9 bases between. Germline V CDR1 and CDR2: PRHDT, FYEKMQ (reference sequence). The CDR3 has 14 residues.

The V gene is TRBV5-4, the J gene TRBJ2-7; tentative D call: TRBD2 (5 bases). There are 14 residues in the CDR3. Germline assignment: CDR1 SGHNT and CDR2 YYREEE (reference sequence). Trimming cost V 3 bases and J 4 bases, with 14 bases left between them. CDR3 residues: CASSSGPSTYEQYF. CDR3 sequence (DNA): TGTGCCAGCAGCTCGGGCCCTAGCACGTACGAGCAGTACTTC. Based on the CDR3 plus reference TRBV5-4 and TRBJ2-7, the full variable domain is ETGVTQSPTHLIKTRGQQVTLRCSSQSGHNTVSWYQQALGQGPQFIFQYYREEENGRGNFPPRFSGLQFPNYSSELNVNALELDDSALYLCASSSGPSTYEQYFGPGTRLTVT.

The chain joins TRBV6-1 to TRBJ1-2; D is possibly TRBD1 (5 bases). V was clipped by 6 bases and J by 10 bases, with 12 bases between them. The CDR3 has 11 residues. Germline CDR1 reads MNHNS; CDR2 reads SASEGT. In DNA form, the CDR3 reads TGTGCCAGCAGGGGGGACGTTTACTACACCTTC. Protein product: CASRGDVYYTF.

J is TRBJ1-2 and V is TRBV29-1, with D tentatively TRBD1 (5 bases). Germline V gene data show CDR1 as SQVTM and CDR2 as ANQGSEA. The CDR3 spans 12 residues. Trimming left V 6 bases short and J 8 bases short, with 16 bases between. This chain's CDR3 is CSVDTGARGYTF. The CDR3 coding sequence is TGCAGCGTGGATACTGGGGCGAGAGGCTACACCTTC. The full variable domain, with the rest looked up from reference TRBV29-1 and TRBJ1-2, is SAVISQKPSRDICQRGTSLTIQCQVDSQVTMMFWYRQQPGQSLTLIATANQGSEATYESGFVIDKFPISRPNLTFSTLTVSNMSPEDSSIYLCSVDTGARGYTFGSGTRLTVV.

The chain carries TRBV4-3 and TRBJ2-1; D may be TRBD1 or TRBD2 (5 bases each). Germline V gene data show CDR1 as LGHNA and CDR2 as YSLEER. CDR3 size: 17 residues. V lost 3 bases and J 1 base, leaving 16 bases between the germline ends. CDR3 residues: CASSHSGTAYSYNEQFF. In DNA, the CDR3 is TGCGCCAGCAGCCATAGTGGGACGGCCTATTCCTACAATGAGCAGTTCTTC.

The chain is built from TRBV7-9 and TRBJ2-1; TRBD2 aligns across 8 bases. V was clipped by 6 bases and J by 2 bases; unmatched bases: 6. The CDR3 is 15 amino acids. The V gene's germline CDR1 is SEHNR and CDR2 FQNEAQ (reference sequence). CDR3 amino acids: CASSQRERAYNEQFF. CDR3 bases: TGTGCCAGCAGTCAGCGGGAGAGAGCCTACAATGAGCAGTTCTTC.

This chain joins TRBV28 and TRBJ2-3; D is ambiguous. V was cut by 6 bases and J by 0 bases, with 10 bases left in between. This CDR3 has 14 residues. Germline CDR1 and CDR2: MDHEN and SYDVKM. In nucleotides, the CDR3 is TGTGCCAGCAGAATAGACGGTAGCACAGATACGCAGTATTTT. This encodes CASRIDGSTDTQYF.